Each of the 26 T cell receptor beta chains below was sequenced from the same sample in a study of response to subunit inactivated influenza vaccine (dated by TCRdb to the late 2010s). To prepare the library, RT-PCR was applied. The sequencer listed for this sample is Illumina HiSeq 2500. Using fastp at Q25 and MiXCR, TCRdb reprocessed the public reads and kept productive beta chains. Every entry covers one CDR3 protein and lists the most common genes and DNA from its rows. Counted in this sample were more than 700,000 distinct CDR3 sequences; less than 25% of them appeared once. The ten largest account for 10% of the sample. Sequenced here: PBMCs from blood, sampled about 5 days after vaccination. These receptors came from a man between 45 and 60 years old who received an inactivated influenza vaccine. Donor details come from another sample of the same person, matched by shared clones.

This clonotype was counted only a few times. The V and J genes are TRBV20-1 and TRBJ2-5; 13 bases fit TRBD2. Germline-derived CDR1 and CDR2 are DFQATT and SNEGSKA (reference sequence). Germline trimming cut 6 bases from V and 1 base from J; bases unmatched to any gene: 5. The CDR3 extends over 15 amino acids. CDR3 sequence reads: CSAEGTSGIQETQYF. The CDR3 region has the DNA TGCAGTGCAGAGGGGACTAGCGGGATCCAAGAGACCCAGTACTTC.

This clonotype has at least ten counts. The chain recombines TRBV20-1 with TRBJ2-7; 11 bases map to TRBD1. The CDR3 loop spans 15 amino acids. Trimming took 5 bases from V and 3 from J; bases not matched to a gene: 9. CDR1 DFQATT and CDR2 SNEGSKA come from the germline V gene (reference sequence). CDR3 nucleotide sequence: TGCAGTGCTGAAATTCGGGACAGGGGGTACTACGAGCAGTACTTC. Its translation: CSAEIRDRGYYEQYF.

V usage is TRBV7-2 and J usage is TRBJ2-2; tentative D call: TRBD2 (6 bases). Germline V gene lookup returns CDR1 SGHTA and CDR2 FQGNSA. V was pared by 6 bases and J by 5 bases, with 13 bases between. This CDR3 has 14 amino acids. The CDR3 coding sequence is TGTGCCAGCAGAAAAAACGGGAGAACCGGGGAGCTGTTTTTT. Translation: CASRKNGRTGELFF.

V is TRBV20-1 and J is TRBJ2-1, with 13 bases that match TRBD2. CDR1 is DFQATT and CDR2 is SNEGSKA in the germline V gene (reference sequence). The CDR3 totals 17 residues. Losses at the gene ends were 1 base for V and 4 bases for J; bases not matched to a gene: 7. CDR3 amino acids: CSARGQPGLAGYNEQFF. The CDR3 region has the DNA TGCAGTGCTAGAGGTCAGCCGGGACTAGCGGGATACAATGAGCAGTTCTTC.

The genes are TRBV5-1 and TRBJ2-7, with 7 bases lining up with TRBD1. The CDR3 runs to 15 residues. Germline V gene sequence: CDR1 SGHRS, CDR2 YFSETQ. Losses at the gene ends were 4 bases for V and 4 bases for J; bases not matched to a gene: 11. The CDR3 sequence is CASSGMTGSLYEQYF. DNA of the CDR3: TGCGCCAGCAGCGGGATGACAGGGTCATTGTACGAGCAGTACTTC.

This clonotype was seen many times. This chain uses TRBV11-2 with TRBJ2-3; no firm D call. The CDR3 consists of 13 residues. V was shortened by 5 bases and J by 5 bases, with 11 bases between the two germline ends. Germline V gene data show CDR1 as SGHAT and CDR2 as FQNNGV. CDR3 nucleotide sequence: TGTGCCAGCAGCCCCGGACCGCTAGATACGCAGTATTTT. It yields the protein CASSPGPLDTQYF. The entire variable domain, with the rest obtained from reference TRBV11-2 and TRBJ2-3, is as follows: EAGVAQSPRYKIIEKRQSVAFWCNPISGHATLYWYQQILGQGPKLLIQFQNNGVVDDSQLPKDRFSAERLKGVDSTLKIQPAKLEDSAVYLCASSPGPLDTQYFGPGTRLTVL.

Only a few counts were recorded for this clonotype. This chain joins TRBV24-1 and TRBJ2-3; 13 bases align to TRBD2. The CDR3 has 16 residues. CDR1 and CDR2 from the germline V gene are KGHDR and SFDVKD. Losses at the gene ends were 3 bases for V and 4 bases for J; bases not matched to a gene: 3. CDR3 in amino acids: CATSDAGTSGADTQYF. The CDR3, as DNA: TGTGCCACCAGTGATGCGGGGACTAGCGGGGCAGATACGCAGTATTTT.

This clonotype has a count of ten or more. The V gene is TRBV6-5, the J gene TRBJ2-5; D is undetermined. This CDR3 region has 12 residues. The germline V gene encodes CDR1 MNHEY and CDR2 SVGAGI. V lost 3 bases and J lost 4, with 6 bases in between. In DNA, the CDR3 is TGTGCCAGCAGTTATTCCTTAGAGACCCAGTACTTC. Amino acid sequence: CASSYSLETQYF.

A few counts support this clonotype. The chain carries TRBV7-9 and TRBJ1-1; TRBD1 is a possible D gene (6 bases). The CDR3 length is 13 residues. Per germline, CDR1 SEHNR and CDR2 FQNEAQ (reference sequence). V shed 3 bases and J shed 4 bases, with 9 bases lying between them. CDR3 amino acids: CASSFEGGTEAFF. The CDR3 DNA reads TGTGCCAGCAGCTTTGAAGGGGGCACTGAAGCTTTCTTT.

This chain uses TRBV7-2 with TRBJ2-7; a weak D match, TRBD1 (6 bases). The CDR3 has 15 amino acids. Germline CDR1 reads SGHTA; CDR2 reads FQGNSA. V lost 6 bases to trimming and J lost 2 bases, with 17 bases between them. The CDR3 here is CASRAGTNYPYEQYF. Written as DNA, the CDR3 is TGTGCCAGCAGGGCCGGGACAAACTACCCCTACGAGCAGTACTTC.

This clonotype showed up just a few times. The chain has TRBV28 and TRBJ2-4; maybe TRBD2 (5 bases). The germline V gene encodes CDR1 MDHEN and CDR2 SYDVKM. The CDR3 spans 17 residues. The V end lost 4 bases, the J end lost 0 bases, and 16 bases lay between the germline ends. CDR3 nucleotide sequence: TGTGCCAGCAGTTGGTCTACCGGGATGGGAGCCAAAAACATTCAGTACTTC. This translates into CASSWSTGMGAKNIQYF.

The CDR3 DNA follows: TGTGCCTGGCGGGGGGGTGGACGTCTGAGCTCCTACAATGAGCAGTTCTTC. This translates into CAWRGGGRLSSYNEQFF. The chain uses TRBV30 and TRBJ2-1; 8 bases map to TRBD2. The CDR3 is 17 amino acids. CDR1 is GTSNPN, CDR2 SVGIG, per germline (reference sequence). Trimming took 5 bases from V and 0 from J; bases not matched to a gene: 12.

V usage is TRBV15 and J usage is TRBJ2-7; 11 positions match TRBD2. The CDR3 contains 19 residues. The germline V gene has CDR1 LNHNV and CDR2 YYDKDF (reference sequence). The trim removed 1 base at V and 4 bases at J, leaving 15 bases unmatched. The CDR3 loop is CATSRALGRPGLADYEQYF. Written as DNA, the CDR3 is TGTGCCACCAGCAGAGCGCTTGGTAGGCCGGGACTAGCGGATTACGAGCAGTACTTC.

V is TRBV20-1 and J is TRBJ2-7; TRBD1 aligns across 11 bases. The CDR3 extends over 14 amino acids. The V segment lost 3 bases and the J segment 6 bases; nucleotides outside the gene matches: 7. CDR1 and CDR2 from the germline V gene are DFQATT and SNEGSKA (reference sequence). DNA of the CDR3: TGCAGTGCTAGGAGGGACAGGGGGAAGATCGAGCAGTACTTC. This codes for CSARRDRGKIEQYF.

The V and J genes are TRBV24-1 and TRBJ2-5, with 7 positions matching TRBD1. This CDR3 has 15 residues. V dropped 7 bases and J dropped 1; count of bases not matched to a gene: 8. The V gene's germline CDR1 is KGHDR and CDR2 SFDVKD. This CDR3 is CATSMGQSIQETQYF. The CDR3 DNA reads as TGTGCCACCAGCATGGGACAGTCCATCCAAGAGACCCAGTACTTC.

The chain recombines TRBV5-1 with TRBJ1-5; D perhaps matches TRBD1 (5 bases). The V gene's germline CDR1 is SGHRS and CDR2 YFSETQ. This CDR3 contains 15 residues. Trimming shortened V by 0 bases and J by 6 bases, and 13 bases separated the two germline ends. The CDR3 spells CASSLDTGGIQPQHF. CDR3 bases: TGCGCCAGCAGCTTGGACACAGGTGGTATTCAGCCCCAGCATTTT.

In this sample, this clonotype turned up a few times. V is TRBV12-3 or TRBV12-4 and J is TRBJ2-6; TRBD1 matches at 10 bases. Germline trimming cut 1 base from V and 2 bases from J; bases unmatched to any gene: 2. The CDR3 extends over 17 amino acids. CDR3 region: CASSLETGGPGANVLTF. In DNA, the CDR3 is TGTGCCAGCAGTTTAGAGACAGGGGGCCCTGGGGCCAACGTCCTGACTTTC.

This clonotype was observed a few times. CDR3 DNA: TGCGCCAGCAGCACACAGGGGGCAACCTACGAGCAGTACTTC. This codes for CASSTQGATYEQYF. The chain uses TRBV5-1 and TRBJ2-7; 9 nucleotides align to TRBD1. The CDR3 is 14 residues long. Germline values: CDR1 SGHRS, CDR2 YFSETQ. Trimming removed 4 bases from V and 2 bases from J; junction bases left unmatched: 4.

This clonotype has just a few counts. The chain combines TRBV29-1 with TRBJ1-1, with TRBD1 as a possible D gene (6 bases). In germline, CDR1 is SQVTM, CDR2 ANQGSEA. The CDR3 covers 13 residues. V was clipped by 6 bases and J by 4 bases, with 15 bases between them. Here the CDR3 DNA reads TGCAGCGTAGGTCGGAGGGGGGGCACTGAAGCTTTCTTT. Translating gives CSVGRRGGTEAFF.

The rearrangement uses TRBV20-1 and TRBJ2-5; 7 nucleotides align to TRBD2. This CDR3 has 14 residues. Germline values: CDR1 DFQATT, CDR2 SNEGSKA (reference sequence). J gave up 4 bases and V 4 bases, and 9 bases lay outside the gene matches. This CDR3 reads CSATRLAGSETQYF. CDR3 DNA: TGCAGTGCTACCAGACTAGCAGGATCAGAGACCCAGTACTTC.

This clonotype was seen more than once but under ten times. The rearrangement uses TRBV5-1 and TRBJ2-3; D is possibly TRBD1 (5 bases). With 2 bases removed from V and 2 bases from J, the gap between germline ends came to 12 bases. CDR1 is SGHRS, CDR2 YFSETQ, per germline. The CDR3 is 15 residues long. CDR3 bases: TGCGCCAGCAGCTTATCTCTCAGGGTCACAGATACGCAGTATTTT. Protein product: CASSLSLRVTDTQYF.

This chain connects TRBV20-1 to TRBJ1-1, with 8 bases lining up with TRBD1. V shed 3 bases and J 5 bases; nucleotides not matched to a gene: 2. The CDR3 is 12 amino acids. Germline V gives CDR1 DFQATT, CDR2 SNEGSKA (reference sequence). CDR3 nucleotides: TGCAGTGCTAGGAGACAGGGGACTGAAGCTTTCTTT. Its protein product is CSARRQGTEAFF.

Here the CDR3 reads CASSQDMVREMNTEAFF. CDR3 bases: TGCGCCAGCAGCCAAGATATGGTCAGGGAAATGAACACTGAAGCTTTCTTT. This chain connects TRBV4-3 to TRBJ1-1; TRBD1 might be the D (5 bases). CDR1 and CDR2 from the germline V gene are LGHNA and YSLEER. The CDR3 covers 17 residues. Trimming removed 0 bases at V and 0 bases at J, with 14 bases between.

The CDR3 sequence is CASGTLNNQPQHF. CDR3 nucleotide sequence: TGTGCCAGCGGGACACTAAACAATCAGCCCCAGCATTTT. V gene TRBV28 combines with J gene TRBJ1-5, with D perhaps TRBD1 (6 bases). The germline gives CDR1 MDHEN, CDR2 SYDVKM. The ends were cut back, 8 bases at V and 3 bases at J, with 11 bases in the middle. This CDR3 comprises 13 residues.

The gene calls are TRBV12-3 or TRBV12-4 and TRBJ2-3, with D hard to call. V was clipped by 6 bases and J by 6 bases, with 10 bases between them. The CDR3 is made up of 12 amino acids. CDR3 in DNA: TGTGCCAGCAGCAACAGCCGGGATACGCAGTATTTT. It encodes CASSNSRDTQYF.

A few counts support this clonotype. CDR3 amino acids: CASSGGYSNQPQHF. CDR3 coding DNA: TGTGCCAGCAGTGGAGGTTATAGCAATCAGCCCCAGCATTTT. The chain combines TRBV7-2 with TRBJ1-5, with unresolved D. The CDR3 length is 14 residues. V was shortened by 6 bases and J by 0 bases, with 9 bases between the two germline ends. Looked up from germline, CDR1 is SGHTA and CDR2 is FQGNSA.